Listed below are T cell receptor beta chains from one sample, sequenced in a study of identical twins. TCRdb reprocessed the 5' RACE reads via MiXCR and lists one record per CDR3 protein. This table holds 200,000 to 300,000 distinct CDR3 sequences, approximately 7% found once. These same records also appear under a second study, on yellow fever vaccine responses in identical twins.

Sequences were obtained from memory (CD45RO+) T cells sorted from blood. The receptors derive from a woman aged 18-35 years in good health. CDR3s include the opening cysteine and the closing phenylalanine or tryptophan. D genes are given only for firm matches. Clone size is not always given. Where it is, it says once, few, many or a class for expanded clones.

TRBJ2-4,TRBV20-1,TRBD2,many,CSALAGGPDPQYF,TGCAGTGCCCTAGCGGGAGGGCCGGATCCCCAGTACTTC
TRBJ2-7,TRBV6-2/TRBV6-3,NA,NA,CASSYLYEQYF,TGTGCCAGCAGTTATCTCTACGAGCAGTACTTC
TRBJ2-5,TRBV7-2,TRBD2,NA,CAGSSELAGGYETQYF,TGTGCCGGCAGCTCAGAACTAGCGGGAGGTTATGAGACCCAGTACTTC
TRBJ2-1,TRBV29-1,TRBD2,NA,CSDRTSGVNEQFF,TGCAGCGACAGGACTAGCGGGGTCAATGAGCAGTTCTTC
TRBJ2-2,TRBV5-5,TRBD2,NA,CASSLVRAGVANTGELFF,TGTGCCAGCAGCTTGGTACGAGCGGGGGTCGCGAACACCGGGGAGCTGTTTTTT
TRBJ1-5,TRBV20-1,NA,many,CSAREMGANSNQPQHF,TGCAGTGCTAGAGAAATGGGCGCGAATAGCAATCAGCCCCAGCATTTT
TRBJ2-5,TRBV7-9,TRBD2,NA,CASSLGRLAGNQETQYF,TGTGCCAGCAGCTTAGGGCGGTTAGCGGGGAACCAAGAGACCCAGTACTTC
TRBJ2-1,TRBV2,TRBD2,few,CASTKNGGSYNEQFF,TGTGCCAGTACTAAAAACGGGGGGTCCTACAATGAGCAGTTCTTC
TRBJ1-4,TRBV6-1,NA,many,CASRLAESNEKLFF,TGTGCCAGCAGGTTGGCAGAGTCTAATGAAAAACTGTTTTTT
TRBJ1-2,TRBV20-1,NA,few,CSAGTFYGYTF,TGCAGTGCAGGGACTTTCTATGGCTACACCTTC
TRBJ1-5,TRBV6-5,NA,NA,CASSSGFWQANQPQHF,TGTGCCAGCAGTTCCGGGTTTTGGCAGGCCAATCAGCCCCAGCATTTT
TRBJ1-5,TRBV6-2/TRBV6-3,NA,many,CASSRLGVNQPQHF,TGTGCCAGCAGCCGACTCGGGGTCAATCAGCCCCAGCATTTT
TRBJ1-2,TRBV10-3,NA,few,CAVQDSTDYGYTF,TGTGCCGTGCAGGACAGTACCGACTATGGCTACACCTTC
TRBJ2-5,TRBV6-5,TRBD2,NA,CASSYGGRRETQYF,TGTGCCAGCAGTTACGGCGGGAGAAGGGAGACCCAGTACTTC
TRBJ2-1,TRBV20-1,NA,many,CSADPSAPNEQFF,TGCAGTGCAGACCCCTCGGCTCCGAATGAGCAGTTCTTC
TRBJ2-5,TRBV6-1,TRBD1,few,CASSEAPRQGERTQYF,TGTGCCAGCAGTGAAGCCCCCCGGCAGGGGGAAAGGACCCAGTACTTC
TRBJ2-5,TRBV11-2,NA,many,CASTPGQLETQYF,TGTGCCAGCACTCCAGGGCAGTTAGAGACCCAGTACTTC
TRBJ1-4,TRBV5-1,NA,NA,CASSFVPDRHEKLFF,TGCGCCAGCAGCTTCGTCCCCGACCGACACGAAAAACTGTTTTTT
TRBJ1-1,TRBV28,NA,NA,CASRRYTNTEAFF,TGTGCCAGCAGGCGCTATACGAACACTGAAGCTTTCTTT
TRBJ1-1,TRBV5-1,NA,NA,CAGSLALNTEAFF,TGCGCCGGCAGCTTGGCCCTGAACACTGAAGCTTTCTTT
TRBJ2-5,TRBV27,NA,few,CASSPQVGAHWETQYF,TGTGCCAGCAGCCCACAGGTCGGGGCCCATTGGGAGACCCAGTACTTC
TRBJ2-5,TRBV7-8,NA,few,CASSPGSTQETQYF,TGTGCCAGCAGCCCAGGGAGTACCCAAGAGACCCAGTACTTC
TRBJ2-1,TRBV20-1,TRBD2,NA,CSARERSGGGEQFF,TGCAGTGCTAGAGAAAGAAGCGGGGGGGGTGAGCAGTTCTTC
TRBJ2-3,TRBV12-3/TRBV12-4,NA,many,CASRSRATDTQYF,TGTGCCAGCAGGTCGAGGGCCACAGATACGCAGTATTTT
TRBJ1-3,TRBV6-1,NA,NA,CASSTKTVSGNTIYF,TGTGCCAGCAGTACGAAAACAGTCTCTGGAAACACCATATATTTT
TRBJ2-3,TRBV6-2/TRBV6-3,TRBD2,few,CASSYSLLAGGPTDTQYF,TGTGCCAGCAGTTACTCGCTCCTAGCGGGGGGGCCGACAGATACGCAGTATTTT